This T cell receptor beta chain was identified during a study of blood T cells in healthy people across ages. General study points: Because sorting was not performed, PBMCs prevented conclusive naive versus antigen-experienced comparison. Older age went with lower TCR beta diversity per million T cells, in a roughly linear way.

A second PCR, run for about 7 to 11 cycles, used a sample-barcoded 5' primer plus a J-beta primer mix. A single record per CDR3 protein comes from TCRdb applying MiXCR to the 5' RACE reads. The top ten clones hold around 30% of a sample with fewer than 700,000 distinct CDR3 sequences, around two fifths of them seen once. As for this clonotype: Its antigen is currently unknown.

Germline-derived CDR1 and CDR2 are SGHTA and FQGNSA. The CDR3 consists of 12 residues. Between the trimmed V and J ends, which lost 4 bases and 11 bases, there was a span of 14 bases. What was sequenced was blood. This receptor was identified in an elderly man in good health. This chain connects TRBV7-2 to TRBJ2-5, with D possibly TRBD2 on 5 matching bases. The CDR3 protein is CASSYGKGEQYF. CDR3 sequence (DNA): TGTGCCAGCAGCTACGGAAAGGGAGAGCAGTACTTC.